This T cell receptor (beta chain) emerged from a study of response to subunit inactivated influenza vaccine. A single record per CDR3 protein comes from TCRdb applying MiXCR to the RT-PCR reads. Of about 540,000 distinct CDR3 sequences in the sample, roughly a quarter were seen once. This clonotype was counted a few times. CDR3 size: 15 residues. Germline V lookup: CDR1 LGHNA, CDR2 YNFKEQ. V was cut by 0 bases and J by 7 bases, with 13 bases left in between. The same sample was also studied in work on T cells expressing NK-cell markers. That investigation notes: Making the TCR beta cDNA relied on 5'RACE template switching with UMIs.

The source of this sequence is a man aged 45-60 years who received an inactivated influenza vaccine. The input for sequencing was CD4+ T cells sorted from PBMCs, taken roughly 13 days after vaccination. The chain has TRBV4-2 and TRBJ1-5; D remains ambiguous. CDR3 sequence reads: CASSQDVGGLQPQHF. Here the CDR3 DNA reads TGTGCCAGCAGCCAAGACGTCGGAGGGCTCCAGCCCCAGCATTTT.